A single T cell receptor (beta chain) is shown here with its context. The Seattle site enrolled patients during active infection and followed them longitudinally. Losses at the gene ends were 0 bases for V and 3 bases for J; bases not matched to a gene: 5. The germline V gene encodes CDR1 SGHRS and CDR2 YFSETQ. The CDR3 contains 17 residues. The data stem from a study of blood T cell repertoires in COVID-19. Study-wide background: Researchers got acute and convalescent COVID-19 samples from the United States, Italy and Spain. Nucleic acid was either cDNA or gDNA, and it came from T cells, B-cell-depleted T cells, or PBMCs.

In the authors' workflow: Amplification from reference gene primers served as the basis for estimated nucleated cell counts. Assay: immunoSEQ multiplex PCR; the TCRdb copy retains only in-frame clones and omits some. The V and J calls and clone size are taken from that table; D and trimming were inferred from the DNA. In the table there are fewer than 300,000 clones, 85% to 90% of which are singletons. The source material was peripheral blood. The source is a woman between 50 and 59 years old with COVID-19, enrolled during active disease. The chain combines TRBV5-1 with TRBJ2-3; 12 bases agree with TRBD2. The CDR3, as DNA: TGCGCCAGCAGCTTGGCCGTCCTAGCGGGAGGGACAGATACGCAGTATTTT. Residues: CASSLAVLAGGTDTQYF.